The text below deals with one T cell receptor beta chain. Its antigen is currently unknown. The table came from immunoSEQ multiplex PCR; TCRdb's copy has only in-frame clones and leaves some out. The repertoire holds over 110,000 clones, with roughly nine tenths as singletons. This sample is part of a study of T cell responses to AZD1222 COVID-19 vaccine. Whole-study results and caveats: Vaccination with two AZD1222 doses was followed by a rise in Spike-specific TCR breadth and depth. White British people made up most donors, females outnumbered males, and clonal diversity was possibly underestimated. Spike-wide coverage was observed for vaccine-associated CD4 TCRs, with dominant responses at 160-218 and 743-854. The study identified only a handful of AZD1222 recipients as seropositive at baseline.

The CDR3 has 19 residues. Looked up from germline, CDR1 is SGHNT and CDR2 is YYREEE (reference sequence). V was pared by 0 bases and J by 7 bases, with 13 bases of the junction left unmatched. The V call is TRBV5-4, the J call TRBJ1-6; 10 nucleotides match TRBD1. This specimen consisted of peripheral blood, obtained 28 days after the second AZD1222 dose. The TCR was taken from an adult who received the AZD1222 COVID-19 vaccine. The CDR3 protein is CASSLDPGVGTGVNSPLHF. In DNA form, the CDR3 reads TGTGCCAGCAGCTTGGATCCCGGGGTTGGGACAGGGGTGAATTCACCCCTCCACTTT. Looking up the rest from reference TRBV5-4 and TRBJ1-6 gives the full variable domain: ETGVTQSPTHLIKTRGQQVTLRCSSQSGHNTVSWYQQALGQGPQFIFQYYREEENGRGNFPPRFSGLQFPNYSSELNVNALELDDSALYLCASSLDPGVGTGVNSPLHFGNGTRLTVT.